This TCR beta chain was recovered during a study of T cell responses to AZD1222 COVID-19 vaccine. Findings and limits, study-wide: Spike regions recognized by vaccine-associated CD4 TCRs spanned the protein, led by 160-218 and 743-854. No day 14 peak samples; only post-peak repertoires were characterized.

Assay: immunoSEQ multiplex PCR; the TCRdb copy retains only in-frame clones and omits some. The sample lists roughly 100,000 clones, about 90% occurring once. This CDR3 comprises 12 residues. V shed 7 bases, J shed 8 bases, and the junction held 7 bases outside the gene matches. CDR1 SQVTM and CDR2 ANQGSEA come from the germline V gene. Of note for this clone: What it recognizes is unknown.

The sequencing here drew on peripheral blood, taken on day 0 of AZD1222 vaccination. This chain uses TRBV29-1 with TRBJ1-4; 7 bases map to TRBD1. The sequence derives from an adult in good health. The CDR3 coding sequence is TGCAGCGGAGGGGGCGAGAGGGAAAAACTGTTTTTT. It specifies CSGGGEREKLFF. Drawing the rest from reference TRBV29-1 and TRBJ1-4, the complete variable domain is SAVISQKPSRDICQRGTSLTIQCQVDSQVTMMFWYRQQPGQSLTLIATANQGSEATYESGFVIDKFPISRPNLTFSTLTVSNMSPEDSSIYLCSGGGEREKLFFGSGTQLSVL.